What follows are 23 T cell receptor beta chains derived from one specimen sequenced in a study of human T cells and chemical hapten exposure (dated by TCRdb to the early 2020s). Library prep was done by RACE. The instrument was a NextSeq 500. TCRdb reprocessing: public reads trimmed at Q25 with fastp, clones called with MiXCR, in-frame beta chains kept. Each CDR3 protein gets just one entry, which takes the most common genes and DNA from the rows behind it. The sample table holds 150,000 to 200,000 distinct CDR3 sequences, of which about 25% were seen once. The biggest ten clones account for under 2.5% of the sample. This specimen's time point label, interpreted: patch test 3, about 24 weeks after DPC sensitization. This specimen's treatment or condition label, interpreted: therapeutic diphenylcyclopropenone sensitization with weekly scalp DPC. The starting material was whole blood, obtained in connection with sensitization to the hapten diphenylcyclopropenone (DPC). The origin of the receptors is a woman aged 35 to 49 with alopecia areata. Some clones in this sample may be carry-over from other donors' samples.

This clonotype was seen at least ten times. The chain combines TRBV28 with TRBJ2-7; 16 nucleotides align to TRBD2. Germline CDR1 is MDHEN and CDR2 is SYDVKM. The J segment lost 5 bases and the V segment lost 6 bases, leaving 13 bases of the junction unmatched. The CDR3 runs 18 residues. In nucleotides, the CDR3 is TGTGCCAGCAGCTCCGCCGGGACTAGCGGGAGGGCCAGGAACGAGCAGTACTTC. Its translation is CASSSAGTSGRARNEQYF.

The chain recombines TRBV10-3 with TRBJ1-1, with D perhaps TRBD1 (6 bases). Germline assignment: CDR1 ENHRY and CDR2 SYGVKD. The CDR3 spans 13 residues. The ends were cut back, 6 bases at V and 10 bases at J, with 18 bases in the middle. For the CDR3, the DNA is TGTGCCATCAGGGGGGCCGGGGACACCGGAGCTTTCTTT. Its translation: CAIRGAGDTGAFF.

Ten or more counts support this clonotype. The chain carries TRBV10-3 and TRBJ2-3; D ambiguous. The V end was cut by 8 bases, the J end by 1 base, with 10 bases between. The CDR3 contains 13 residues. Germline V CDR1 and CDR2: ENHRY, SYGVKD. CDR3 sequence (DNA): TGTGCCATCGGCCCAGGACGCACAGATACGCAGTATTTT. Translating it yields CAIGPGRTDTQYF.

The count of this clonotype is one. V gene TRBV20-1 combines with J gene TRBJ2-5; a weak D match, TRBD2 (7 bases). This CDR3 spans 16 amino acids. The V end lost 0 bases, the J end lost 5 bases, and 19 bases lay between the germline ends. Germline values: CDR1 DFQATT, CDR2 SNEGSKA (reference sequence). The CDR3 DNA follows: TGCAGTGCTAGAGATTATCGGGGGGCGCCTGGGGAGACCCAGTACTTC. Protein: CSARDYRGAPGETQYF.

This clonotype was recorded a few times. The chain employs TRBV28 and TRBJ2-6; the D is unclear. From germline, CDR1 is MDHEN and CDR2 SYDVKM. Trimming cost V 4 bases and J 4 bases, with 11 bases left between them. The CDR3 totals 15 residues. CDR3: CASSSRLEGANVLTF. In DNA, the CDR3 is TGTGCCAGCAGTTCCCGGCTTGAGGGGGCCAACGTCCTGACTTTC.

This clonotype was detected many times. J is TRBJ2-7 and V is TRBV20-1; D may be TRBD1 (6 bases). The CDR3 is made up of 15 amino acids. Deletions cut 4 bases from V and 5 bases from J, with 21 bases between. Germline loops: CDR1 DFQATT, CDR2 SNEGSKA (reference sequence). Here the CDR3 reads CSATAPVGARNEQYF. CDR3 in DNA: TGCAGTGCTACGGCTCCGGTGGGGGCAAGGAACGAGCAGTACTTC.

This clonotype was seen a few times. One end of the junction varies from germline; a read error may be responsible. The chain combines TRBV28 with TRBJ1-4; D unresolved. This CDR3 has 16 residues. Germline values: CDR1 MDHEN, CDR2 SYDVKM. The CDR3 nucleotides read TGTGCCAGCAGTCTGGCGGGCGCCGACCTAATGAAAAACTGGAAATTT. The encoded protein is CASSLAGADLMKNWKF.

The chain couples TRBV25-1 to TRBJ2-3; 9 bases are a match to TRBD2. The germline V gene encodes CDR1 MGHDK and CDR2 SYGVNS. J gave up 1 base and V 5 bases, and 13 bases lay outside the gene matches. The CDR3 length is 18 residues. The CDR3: CASSSPLQREVGTDTQYF. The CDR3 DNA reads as TGTGCCAGCAGTAGCCCCTTACAGCGGGAGGTTGGCACAGATACGCAGTATTTT.

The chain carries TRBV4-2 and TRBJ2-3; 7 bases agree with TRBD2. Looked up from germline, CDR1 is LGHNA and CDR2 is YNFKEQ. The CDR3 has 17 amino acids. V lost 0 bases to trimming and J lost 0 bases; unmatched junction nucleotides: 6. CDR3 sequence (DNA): TGTGCCAGCAGCCAAGATAGGGCTAGCGGAAGCACAGATACGCAGTATTTT. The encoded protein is CASSQDRASGSTDTQYF.

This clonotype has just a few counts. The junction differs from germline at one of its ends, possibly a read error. DNA of the CDR3: TGTGTCAGCGCCGGCGGGGGGCTTTCCAAAAACATTCAGTACTTC. Amino acids: CVSAGGGLSKNIQYF. The V and J genes are TRBV7-2 and TRBJ2-4, with 8 bases fitting TRBD2. CDR1 and CDR2 from the germline V gene are SGHTA and FQGNSA. The CDR3 is 15 residues long.

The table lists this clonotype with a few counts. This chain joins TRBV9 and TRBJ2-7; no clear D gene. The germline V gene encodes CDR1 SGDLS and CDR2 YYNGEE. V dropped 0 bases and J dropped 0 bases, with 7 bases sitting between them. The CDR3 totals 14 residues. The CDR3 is CASSVEPSSYEQYF. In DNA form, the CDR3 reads TGTGCCAGCAGCGTAGAACCGAGCTCCTACGAGCAGTACTTC.

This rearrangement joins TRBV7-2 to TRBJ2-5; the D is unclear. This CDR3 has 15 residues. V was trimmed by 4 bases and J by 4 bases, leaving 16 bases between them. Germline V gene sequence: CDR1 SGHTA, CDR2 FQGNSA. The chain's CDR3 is CASSSQSAAGETQYF. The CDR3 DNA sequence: TGTGCCAGCAGCTCCCAATCGGCTGCAGGAGAGACCCAGTACTTC.

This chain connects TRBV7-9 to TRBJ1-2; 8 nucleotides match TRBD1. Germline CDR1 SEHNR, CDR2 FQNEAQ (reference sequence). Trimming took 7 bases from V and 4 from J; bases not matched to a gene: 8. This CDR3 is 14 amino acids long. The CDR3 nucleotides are TGTGCCAGCAACCCGGGACAGGCGTTCTATGGCTACACCTTC. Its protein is CASNPGQAFYGYTF. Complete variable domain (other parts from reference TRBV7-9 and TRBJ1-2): DTGVSQNPRHKITKRGQNVTFRCDPISEHNRLYWYRQTLGQGPEFLTYFQNEAQLEKSRLLSDRFSAERPKGSFSTLEIQRTEQGDSAMYLCASNPGQAFYGYTFGSGTRLTVV.

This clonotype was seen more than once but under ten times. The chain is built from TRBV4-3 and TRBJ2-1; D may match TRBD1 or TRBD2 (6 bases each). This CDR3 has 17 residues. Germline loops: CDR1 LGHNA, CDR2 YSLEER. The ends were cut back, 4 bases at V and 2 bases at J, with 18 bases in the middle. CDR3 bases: TGCGCCAGCAGCCCCGGGGGCGCAGGGGCCCCCTACAATGAGCAGTTCTTC. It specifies CASSPGGAGAPYNEQFF.

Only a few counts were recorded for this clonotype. The DNA for the CDR3 is TGTGCCATCAGTGGGACAGGGGTCGAACACGGGGAGCTGTTTTTT. It encodes CAISGTGVEHGELFF. The genes are TRBV10-3 and TRBJ2-2; the match to TRBD1 covers 9 bases. The CDR3 covers 15 residues. Germline lookup yields CDR1 ENHRY and CDR2 SYGVKD. V shed 4 bases and J 7 bases; nucleotides not matched to a gene: 7.

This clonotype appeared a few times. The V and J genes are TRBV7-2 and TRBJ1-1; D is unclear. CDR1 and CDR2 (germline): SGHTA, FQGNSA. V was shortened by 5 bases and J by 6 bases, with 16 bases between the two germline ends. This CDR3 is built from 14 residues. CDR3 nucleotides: TGTGCCAGCAGCCCGCGTCCACCAATTGCTGAAGCTTTCTTT. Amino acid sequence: CASSPRPPIAEAFF.

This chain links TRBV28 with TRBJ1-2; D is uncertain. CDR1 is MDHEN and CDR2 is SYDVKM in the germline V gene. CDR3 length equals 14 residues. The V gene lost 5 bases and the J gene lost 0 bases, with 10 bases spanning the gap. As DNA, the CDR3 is TGTGCCAGCAGTCCCTCCGGGGCTAACTATGGCTACACCTTC. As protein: CASSPSGANYGYTF.

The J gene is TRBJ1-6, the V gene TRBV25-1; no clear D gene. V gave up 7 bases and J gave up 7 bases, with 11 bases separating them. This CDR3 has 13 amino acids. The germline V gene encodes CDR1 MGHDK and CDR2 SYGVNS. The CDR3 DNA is TGTGCCAGCACCAGGTCTCACAATTCACCCCTCCACTTT. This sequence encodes CASTRSHNSPLHF.

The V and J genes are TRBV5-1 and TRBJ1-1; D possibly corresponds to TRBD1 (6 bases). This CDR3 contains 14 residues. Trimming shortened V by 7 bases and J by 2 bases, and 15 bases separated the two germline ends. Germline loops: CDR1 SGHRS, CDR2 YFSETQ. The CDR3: CASQRQGINTEAFF. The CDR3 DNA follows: TGCGCCAGCCAACGGCAGGGGATCAACACTGAAGCTTTCTTT.

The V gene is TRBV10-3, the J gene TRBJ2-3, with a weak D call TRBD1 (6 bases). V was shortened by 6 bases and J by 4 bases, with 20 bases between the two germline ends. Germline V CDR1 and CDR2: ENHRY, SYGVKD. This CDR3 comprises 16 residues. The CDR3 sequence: CAIRTSRGRGPDTQYF. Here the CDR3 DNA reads TGTGCCATCAGAACCTCCCGAGGCAGGGGCCCAGATACGCAGTATTTT.

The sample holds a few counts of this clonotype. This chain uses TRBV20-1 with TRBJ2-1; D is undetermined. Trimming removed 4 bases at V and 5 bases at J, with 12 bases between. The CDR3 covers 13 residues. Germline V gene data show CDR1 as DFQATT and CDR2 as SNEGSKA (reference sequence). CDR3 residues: CSAIRTRNNEQFF. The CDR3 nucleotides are TGCAGTGCTATCCGGACCAGAAACAATGAGCAGTTCTTC.

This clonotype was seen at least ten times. The CDR3 here is CASSYGRGQYF. CDR3 DNA sequence: TGTGCCAGCAGTTACGGCCGGGGGCAGTACTTC. This chain joins TRBV6-5 and TRBJ2-7; tentatively, D is TRBD2 (5 bases). Trimming took off 2 bases at V and 9 bases at J, with 8 bases between the two ends. The germline gives CDR1 MNHEY, CDR2 SVGAGI. The CDR3 totals 11 residues.

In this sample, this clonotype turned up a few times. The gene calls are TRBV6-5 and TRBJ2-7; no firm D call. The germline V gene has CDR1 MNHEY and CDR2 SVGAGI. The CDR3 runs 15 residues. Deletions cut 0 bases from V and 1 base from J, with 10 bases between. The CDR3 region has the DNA TGTGCCAGCAGTTACTCGATGTCCGTTTCCTACGAGCAGTACTTC. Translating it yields CASSYSMSVSYEQYF.